The 27 T cell receptor beta chains in this list originate from one sample, sequenced in a study of OX40 agonist ivuxolimab in advanced cancers. The table came from immunoSEQ multiplex PCR; TCRdb's copy has only in-frame clones and leaves some out. The sample has tens of thousands of clones, roughly 86% seen once. The sample here was CD4+ or CD8+ T cells sorted from blood, taken in a trial of the OX40 agonist ivuxolimab. The receptor source for this set is an adult with an advanced solid tumor such as melanoma, head and neck, liver or kidney cancer.

The V and J genes are TRBV6-6 and TRBJ2-7, with unresolved D. The V end lost 6 bases, the J end lost 3 bases, and 15 bases lay between the germline ends. Germline CDR1 MNHNY, CDR2 SVGAGI (reference sequence). This CDR3 is 14 amino acids long. The CDR3 sequence is CASRLQINLYEQYF. Here the CDR3 DNA reads TGTGCCAGCAGGTTACAGATTAATCTCTACGAGCAGTACTTC.

The rearrangement uses TRBV27 and TRBJ2-1; 7 nucleotides line up with TRBD2. The CDR3 covers 14 residues. V shed 3 bases, J shed 7 bases, and the junction held 6 bases outside the gene matches. Germline V gene lookup returns CDR1 MNHEY and CDR2 SMNVEV (reference sequence). CDR3 region: CASSFRLAENEQFF. For the CDR3, the DNA is TGTGCCAGCAGTTTCCGGCTAGCGGAAAATGAGCAGTTCTTC.

The chain recombines TRBV6-6 with TRBJ1-1; D gene ambiguous. V lost 5 bases to trimming and J lost 7 bases, with 11 bases between them. CDR3 size: 12 residues. Germline V CDR1 and CDR2: MNHNY, SVGAGI (reference sequence). CDR3 region: CASSLGKIEAFF. CDR3 DNA: TGTGCCAGCAGTCTCGGGAAAATTGAAGCTTTCTTT.

The count of this clone is one. The chain has TRBV5-8 and TRBJ2-1; TRBD2 matches 7 bases. With V trimmed by 1 base and J by 2 bases, 3 bases remained unmatched. Per the germline V gene, CDR1 is SGHTS and CDR2 is YDEGEE. This CDR3 has 15 amino acids. The CDR3 DNA reads TGTGCCAGCAGCTTGCAAGCGGGAACCTACAATGAGCAGTTCTTC. It codes for CASSLQAGTYNEQFF.

V and J are TRBV7-3 and TRBJ2-3; 11 nucleotides line up with TRBD2. Germline CDR1 reads SGHTA; CDR2 reads FQGTGA. Trimming took 5 bases from V and 6 from J; bases not matched to a gene: 10. The CDR3 is made up of 16 amino acids. The CDR3 region is CASSLRASGGLDTQYF. The DNA of the CDR3 is TGTGCCAGCAGCCTTCGGGCTAGCGGGGGGCTGGATACGCAGTATTTT.

CDR3 sequence: CASSLFPTARAGDAEAFF. CDR3 in DNA: TGTGCCAGCAGTTTATTCCCGACGGCAAGAGCGGGTGACGCTGAAGCTTTCTTT. The chain combines TRBV27 with TRBJ1-1; D is undetermined. The CDR3 totals 18 residues. From germline, CDR1 is MNHEY and CDR2 SMNVEV (reference sequence). Trimming took 1 base from V and 6 from J, leaving 24 bases between them.

Concerning this clone: The junction departs from the called germline gene at one end, perhaps through a read error. This chain joins TRBV6-5 and TRBJ2-7; D possibly corresponds to TRBD2 (5 bases). The V gene's germline CDR1 is MNHEY and CDR2 SVGAGI. This CDR3 region has 12 residues. The CDR3 here is CASSPLGEVQHF. For the CDR3, the DNA is TGTGCCAGCAGTCCCCTGGGAGAGGTCCAGCACTTC.

V is TRBV7-8 and J is TRBJ2-4, with D uncertain. The CDR3 is made up of 14 amino acids. The V end was cut by 5 bases, the J end by 6 bases, with 14 bases between. Germline V gene data show CDR1 as SGHVS and CDR2 as FQNEAQ. Here the CDR3 reads CASSLAPSGNIQYF. Here the CDR3 DNA reads TGTGCCAGCAGCCTGGCGCCTTCAGGAAACATTCAGTACTTC.

The chain is built from TRBV5-4 and TRBJ2-1; D remains ambiguous. Germline lookup yields CDR1 SGHNT and CDR2 YYREEE (reference sequence). CDR3 length: 15 amino acids. With 4 bases removed from V and 10 bases from J, the gap between germline ends came to 21 bases. The chain's CDR3 is CASSQVSSSGSEQFF. The CDR3 DNA reads as TGTGCCAGCAGCCAAGTAAGTAGTTCGGGTAGCGAGCAGTTCTTC.

CDR3 residues: CASILEQYF. CDR3 nucleotide sequence: TGTGCCAGCATCCTCGAGCAGTACTTC. This chain uses TRBV6-5 with TRBJ2-7, with no clear D. CDR1 MNHEY and CDR2 SVGAGI come from the germline V gene. The CDR3 length is 9 residues. Trimming cost V 7 bases and J 6 bases, with 4 bases left between them.

The chain couples TRBV28 to TRBJ1-4; tentative D call: TRBD1 (5 bases). Germline CDR1 MDHEN, CDR2 SYDVKM. Trimming removed 8 bases from V and 4 bases from J, with 11 bases in between. The CDR3 runs 13 residues. CDR3 nucleotide sequence: TGTGCCAGCTGGGGGGGGAGTAATGAAAAACTGTTTTTT. Protein product: CASWGGSNEKLFF.

This clone was counted once. The genes are TRBV27 and TRBJ1-5, with 8 bases fitting TRBD1. Germline CDR1 is MNHEY and CDR2 is SMNVEV (reference sequence). The ends lost 6 bases at V and 7 bases at J; junction bases unmatched: 5. The CDR3 has 13 amino acids. CDR3 region: CASRTGDTQPQHF. The CDR3 bases are TGTGCCAGCAGGACAGGGGACACACAGCCCCAGCATTTT.

This clone showed up just a few times. The chain links TRBV7-2 to TRBJ1-2; unclear D gene. Germline CDR1 SGHTA, CDR2 FQGNSA. Trimming removed 0 bases from V and 1 base from J, with 6 bases in between. This CDR3 contains 14 residues. CDR3 loop: CASSLANNNYGYTF. The CDR3 nucleotides are TGTGCCAGCAGCTTAGCAAACAATAACTATGGCTACACCTTC.

This clone was recorded once. CDR3 DNA sequence: TGTGCCAGCACCCCCGCGAACACCGGGGAGCTGTTTTTT. It specifies CASTPANTGELFF. The genes are TRBV6-6 and TRBJ2-2; D not resolved. The germline V gene encodes CDR1 MNHNY and CDR2 SVGAGI (reference sequence). Trimming shortened V by 7 bases and J by 0 bases, and 6 bases separated the two germline ends. The CDR3 is 13 residues long.

The J gene is TRBJ2-7, the V gene TRBV11-3; D unclear. Germline values: CDR1 SGHNT, CDR2 YENEEA. This CDR3 spans 14 amino acids. V was cut by 4 bases and J by 2 bases, with 12 bases left in between. CDR3 residues: CASSSSEAPYEQYF. CDR3 DNA: TGTGCCAGCAGCTCTTCCGAGGCTCCCTACGAGCAGTACTTC.

This clone was counted once. This sequence joins TRBV28 and TRBJ2-1, with a possible D match to TRBD2 (7 bases). The CDR3 spans 15 residues. Trimming took off 7 bases at V and 5 bases at J, with 18 bases between the two ends. Germline V gives CDR1 MDHEN, CDR2 SYDVKM. CDR3 nucleotide sequence: TGTGCCAGCAAATTCGGGGGGCGATTCAACAATGAGCAGTTCTTC. This encodes CASKFGGRFNNEQFF.

The V and J genes are TRBV5-4 and TRBJ2-1, with TRBD2 as a possible D gene (6 bases). Trimming took 3 bases from V and 7 from J, leaving 14 bases between them. The CDR3 contains 14 residues. Germline-derived CDR1 and CDR2 are SGHNT and YYREEE (reference sequence). CDR3 residues: CASSSGLNSNEQFF. The CDR3 DNA reads TGTGCCAGCAGCTCGGGACTGAATAGTAATGAGCAGTTCTTC.

The V and J genes are TRBV19 and TRBJ2-7; D is unresolved. This CDR3 contains 14 residues. V shed 2 bases and J shed 2 bases, with 10 bases lying between them. Germline V CDR1 and CDR2: LNHDA, SQIVND (reference sequence). CDR3 bases: TGTGCCAGTAGTATAAATACGGAAACCTACGAGCAGTACTTC. It yields the protein CASSINTETYEQYF.

This CDR3 reads CASSHTWTAHEQYF. The CDR3 bases are TGCGCCAGCAGCCACACATGGACAGCTCACGAGCAGTACTTC. The genes are TRBV4-3 and TRBJ2-7, with a tentative D call TRBD1 (6 bases). The CDR3 has 14 residues. Germline V gene lookup returns CDR1 LGHNA and CDR2 YSLEER. The germline V and J ends were trimmed by 3 bases and 5 bases, with 14 bases remaining between them.

The chain combines TRBV18 with TRBJ2-7, with 15 bases matching TRBD2. The CDR3 has 15 residues. Germline V gene sequence: CDR1 KGHSH, CDR2 LQKENI. V dropped 3 bases and J dropped 7; count of bases not matched to a gene: 4. The CDR3 nucleotides read TGTGCCAGCTCACCGGGACTAGCGGGAGGAGGGGAGCAGTACTTC. It translates to CASSPGLAGGGEQYF.

CDR3 bases: TGTGCCAGCAGCCCATACCCGAGCAGTCGAATCGAGCAGTACTTC. Encoded protein: CASSPYPSSRIEQYF. V usage is TRBV7-6 and J usage is TRBJ2-7; unclear D gene. CDR1 SGHVS and CDR2 FNYEAQ come from the germline V gene. The CDR3 consists of 15 residues. With 5 bases removed from V and 6 bases from J, the gap between germline ends came to 20 bases.

V is TRBV7-9 and J is TRBJ1-5, with a weak D call TRBD1 (6 bases). Germline CDR1 reads SEHNR; CDR2 reads FQNEAQ (reference sequence). V dropped 5 bases and J dropped 2 bases, with 13 bases sitting between them. The CDR3 extends over 15 amino acids. The CDR3 DNA reads as TGTGCCAGCAGCATCGGACAGTTTGGCAATCAGCCCCAGCATTTT. Its translation is CASSIGQFGNQPQHF. The complete variable domain, with remaining parts taken from reference TRBV7-9 and TRBJ1-5, reads DTGVSQNPRHKITKRGQNVTFRCDPISEHNRLYWYRQTLGQGPEFLTYFQNEAQLEKSRLLSDRFSAERPKGSFSTLEIQRTEQGDSAMYLCASSIGQFGNQPQHFGDGTRLSIL.

This chain uses TRBV5-1 with TRBJ2-1; D remains ambiguous. Germline lookup yields CDR1 SGHRS and CDR2 YFSETQ. V was trimmed by 0 bases and J by 8 bases, leaving 6 bases between them. The CDR3 runs 12 residues. CDR3 loop: CASSLEAYEQFF. The CDR3 DNA sequence: TGCGCCAGCAGCTTGGAAGCTTATGAGCAGTTCTTC.

The rearrangement uses TRBV11-2 and TRBJ2-1; 11 bases align to TRBD1. The trim removed 3 bases at V and 5 bases at J, leaving 9 bases unmatched. CDR3 length equals 17 residues. The germline V gene encodes CDR1 SGHAT and CDR2 FQNNGV. The CDR3 coding sequence is TGTGCCAGCAGCTTCGCTGTCGGGACAGGGGGGAACAATGAGCAGTTCTTC. Translated, it gives CASSFAVGTGGNNEQFF.

The chain is built from TRBV27 and TRBJ1-1, with D uncertain. The CDR3 is made up of 13 amino acids. Germline CDR1 MNHEY, CDR2 SMNVEV (reference sequence). The V gene lost 6 bases and the J gene lost 0 bases, with 8 bases spanning the gap. CDR3 DNA: TGTGCCAGCAGCCCCAACTTGAACACTGAAGCTTTCTTT. Its protein is CASSPNLNTEAFF.

The gene calls are TRBV11-3 and TRBJ2-1; 9 positions match TRBD2. The ends lost 1 base at V and 7 bases at J; junction bases unmatched: 5. Germline V gene data show CDR1 as SGHNT and CDR2 as YENEEA. The CDR3 runs 15 residues. The CDR3 DNA is TGTGCCAGCAGCTTAGTTGGTACTAGCGGGAATGAGCAGTTCTTC. This codes for CASSLVGTSGNEQFF. Full variable domain (rest looked up from reference TRBV11-3 and TRBJ2-1): EAGVVQSPRYKIIEKKQPVAFWCNPISGHNTLYWYLQNLGQGPELLIRYENEEAVDDSQLPKDRFSAERLKGVDSTLKIQPAELGDSAVYLCASSLVGTSGNEQFFGPGTRLTVL.

This sequence joins TRBV19 and TRBJ1-5; 8 bases fit TRBD1. CDR1 is LNHDA, CDR2 SQIVND, per germline (reference sequence). This CDR3 has 16 residues. V gave up 3 bases and J gave up 0 bases; unmatched junction bases: 4. The CDR3 sequence is CASSIRTGSSNQPQHF. CDR3 nucleotide sequence: TGTGCCAGTAGTATCCGGACAGGGAGTAGCAATCAGCCCCAGCATTTT.